This TCR beta chain was sequenced during a study of cytotoxic CD8 clonotypes in ibrutinib-treated CLL. About the study: Researchers reported 11 to 12 relapsed/refractory and some 14 treatment-naive patients, 17 of them IGHV unmutated. Productive templates averaged about 250,000 per sample, and productive rearrangements 94,082.

Profiling relied on immunoSEQ multiplex PCR, and the TCRdb table lists in-frame clones only, not all of them. This sample has roughly 200,000 clones, with more than 70% found just once. Whole-study results and caveats: Starting clonality was above that of age-matched healthy donors and tracked circulating CD8+ T-cell counts. Higher clonality was seen at ibrutinib response and a return toward baseline at progression.

With respect to this clone: Its antigen is currently unknown.

Germline CDR1 reads SEHNR; CDR2 reads FQNEAQ (reference sequence). V dropped 1 base and J dropped 3; count of bases not matched to a gene: 2. The CDR3 runs to 16 residues. The sample consisted of PBMCs, taken after 12 months of ibrutinib treatment. The chain couples TRBV7-9 to TRBJ2-3; TRBD2 aligns across 12 bases. This TCR was sampled from a human donor with chronic lymphocytic leukemia. The CDR3 nucleotides read TGTGCCAGCAGCTTAGATACTAGCGGGGGGACAGATACGCAGTATTTT. Translating gives CASSLDTSGGTDTQYF.